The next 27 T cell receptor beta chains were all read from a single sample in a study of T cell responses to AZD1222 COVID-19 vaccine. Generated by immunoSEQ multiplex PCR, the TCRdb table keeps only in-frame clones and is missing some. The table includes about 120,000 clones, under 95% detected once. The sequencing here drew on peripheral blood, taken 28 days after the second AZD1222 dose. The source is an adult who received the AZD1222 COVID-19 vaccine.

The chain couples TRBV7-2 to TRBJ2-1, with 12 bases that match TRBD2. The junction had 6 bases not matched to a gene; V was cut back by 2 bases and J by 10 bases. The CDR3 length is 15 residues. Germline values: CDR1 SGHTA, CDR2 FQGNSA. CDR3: CASSLPLAGGQEQFF. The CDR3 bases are TGTGCCAGCAGCTTACCACTAGCGGGAGGTCAGGAGCAGTTCTTC. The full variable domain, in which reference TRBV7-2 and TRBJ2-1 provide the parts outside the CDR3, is GAGVSQSPSNKVTEKGKDVELRCDPISGHTALYWYRQSLGQGLEFLIYFQGNSAPDKSGLPSDRFSAERTGGSVSTLTIQRTQQEDSAVYLCASSLPLAGGQEQFFGPGTRLTVL.

The CDR3 protein is CASGRQEGYEQYF. The CDR3 nucleotides read TGTGCCAGCGGCCGGCAGGAGGGCTACGAGCAGTACTTC. The rearrangement links TRBV6-5 to TRBJ2-7; tentatively, D is TRBD2 (6 bases). Germline CDR1 and CDR2: MNHEY and SVGAGI. This CDR3 contains 13 residues. The V and J ends lost 8 bases and 3 bases respectively, with 14 bases between them.

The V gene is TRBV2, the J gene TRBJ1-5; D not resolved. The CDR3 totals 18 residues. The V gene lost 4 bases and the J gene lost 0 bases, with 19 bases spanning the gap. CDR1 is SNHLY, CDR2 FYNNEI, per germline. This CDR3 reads CASSVNTQPRLSNQPQHF. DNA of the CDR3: TGTGCCAGCAGTGTCAACACGCAACCTCGACTTAGCAATCAGCCCCAGCATTTT. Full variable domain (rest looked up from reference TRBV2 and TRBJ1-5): EPEVTQTPSHQVTQMGQEVILRCVPISNHLYFYWYRQILGQKVEFLVSFYNNEISEKSEIFDDQFSVERPDGSNFTLKIRSTKLEDSAMYFCASSVNTQPRLSNQPQHFGDGTRLSIL.

The CDR3 DNA reads as TGTGCCAGCAGTCTACCGGGTACCCCTTTCGAAGCTTTCTTT. Encoded protein: CASSLPGTPFEAFF. The chain couples TRBV7-9 to TRBJ1-1; no firm D call. V was pared by 6 bases and J by 8 bases, with 19 bases between. The CDR3 has 14 residues. Per the germline V gene, CDR1 is SEHNR and CDR2 is FQNEAQ (reference sequence).

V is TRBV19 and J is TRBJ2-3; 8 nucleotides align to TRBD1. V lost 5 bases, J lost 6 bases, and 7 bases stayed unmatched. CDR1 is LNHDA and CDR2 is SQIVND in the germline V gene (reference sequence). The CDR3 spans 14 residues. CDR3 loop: CASSSTGADDTQYF. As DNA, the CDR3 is TGTGCCAGTAGTTCGACAGGGGCCGATGATACGCAGTATTTT.

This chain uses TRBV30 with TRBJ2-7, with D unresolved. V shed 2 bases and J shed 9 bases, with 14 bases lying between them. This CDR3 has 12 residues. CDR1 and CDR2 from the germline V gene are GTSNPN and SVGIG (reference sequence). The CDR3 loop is CAWSQETSGQYF. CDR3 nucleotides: TGTGCCTGGAGTCAAGAGACCAGTGGGCAGTACTTC.

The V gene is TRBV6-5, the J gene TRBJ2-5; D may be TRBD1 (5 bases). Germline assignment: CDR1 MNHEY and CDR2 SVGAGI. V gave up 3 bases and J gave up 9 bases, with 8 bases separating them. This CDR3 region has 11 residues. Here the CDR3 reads CASSYKGAQYF. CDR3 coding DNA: TGTGCCAGCAGTTATAAAGGGGCCCAGTACTTC.

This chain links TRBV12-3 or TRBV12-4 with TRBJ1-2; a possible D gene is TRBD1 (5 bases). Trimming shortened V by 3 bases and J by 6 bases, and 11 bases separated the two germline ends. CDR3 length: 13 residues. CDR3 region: CASSFGGADGYTF. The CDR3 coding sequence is TGTGCCAGCAGTTTTGGGGGTGCGGATGGCTACACCTTC.

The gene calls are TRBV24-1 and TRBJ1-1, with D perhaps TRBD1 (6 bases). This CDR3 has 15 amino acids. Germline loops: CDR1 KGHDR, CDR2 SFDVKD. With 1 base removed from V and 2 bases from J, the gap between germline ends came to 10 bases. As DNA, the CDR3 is TGTGCCACCAGTGATTTCACGGACAGCAACACTGAAGCTTTCTTT. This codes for CATSDFTDSNTEAFF.

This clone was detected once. The CDR3 protein is CASRGLAGIQGEQFF. The CDR3 DNA reads as TGTGCCAGCCGGGGACTAGCGGGGATTCAGGGTGAGCAGTTCTTC. The V and J genes are TRBV2 and TRBJ2-1, with TRBD2 matching over 13 bases. J was trimmed by 9 bases and V by 8 bases; bases with no gene match: 10. CDR3 length: 15 amino acids. Looked up from germline, CDR1 is SNHLY and CDR2 is FYNNEI.

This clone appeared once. As DNA, the CDR3 is TGTGCCAGCAGTGACGGGGGTAATCAGCCCCAGCATTTT. It specifies CASSDGGNQPQHF. This chain links TRBV2 with TRBJ1-5; TRBD1 is a possible D gene (5 bases). Per the germline V gene, CDR1 is SNHLY and CDR2 is FYNNEI. V was clipped by 3 bases and J by 4 bases, with 7 bases between them. This CDR3 comprises 13 residues.

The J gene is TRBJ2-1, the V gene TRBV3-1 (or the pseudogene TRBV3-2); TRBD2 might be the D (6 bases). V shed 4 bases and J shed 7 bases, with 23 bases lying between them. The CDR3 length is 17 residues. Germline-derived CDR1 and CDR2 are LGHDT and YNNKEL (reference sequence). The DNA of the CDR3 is TGTGCCAGCAGCCTCGCCGCGGCGGGGAATTTCTTAAATGAGCAGTTCTTC. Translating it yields CASSLAAAGNFLNEQFF.

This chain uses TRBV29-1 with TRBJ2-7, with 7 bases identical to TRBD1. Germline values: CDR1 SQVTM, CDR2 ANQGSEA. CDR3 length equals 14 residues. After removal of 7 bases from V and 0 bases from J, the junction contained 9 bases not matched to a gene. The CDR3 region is CSAWTGLSSYEQYF. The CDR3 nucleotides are TGCAGCGCCTGGACAGGTTTAAGCTCCTACGAGCAGTACTTC.

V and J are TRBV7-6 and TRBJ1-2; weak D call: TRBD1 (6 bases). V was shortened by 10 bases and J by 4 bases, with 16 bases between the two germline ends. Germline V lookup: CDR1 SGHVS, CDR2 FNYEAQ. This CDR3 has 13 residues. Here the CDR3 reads CATRGERGYGYTF. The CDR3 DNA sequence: TGTGCCACAAGGGGGGAACGAGGCTATGGCTACACCTTC.

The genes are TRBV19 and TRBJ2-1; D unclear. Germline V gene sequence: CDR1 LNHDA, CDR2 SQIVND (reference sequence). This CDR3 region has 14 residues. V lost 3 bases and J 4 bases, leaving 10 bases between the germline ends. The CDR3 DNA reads TGTGCCAGTAGTATTTCGGTCGTGTACAATGAGCAGTTCTTC. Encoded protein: CASSISVVYNEQFF.

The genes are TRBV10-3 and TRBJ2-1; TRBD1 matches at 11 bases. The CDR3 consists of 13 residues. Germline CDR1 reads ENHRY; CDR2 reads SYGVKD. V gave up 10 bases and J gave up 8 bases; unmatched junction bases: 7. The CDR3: CATNTGQGDEQFF. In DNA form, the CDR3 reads TGTGCCACCAATACGGGACAGGGGGATGAGCAGTTCTTC.

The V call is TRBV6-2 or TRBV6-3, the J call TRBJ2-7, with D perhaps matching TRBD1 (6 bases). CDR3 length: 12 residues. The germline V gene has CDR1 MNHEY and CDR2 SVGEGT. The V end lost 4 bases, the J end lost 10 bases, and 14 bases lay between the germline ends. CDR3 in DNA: TGTGCCAGCAGTTCAACAGGGAGCGTACAGTACTTC. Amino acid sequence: CASSSTGSVQYF.

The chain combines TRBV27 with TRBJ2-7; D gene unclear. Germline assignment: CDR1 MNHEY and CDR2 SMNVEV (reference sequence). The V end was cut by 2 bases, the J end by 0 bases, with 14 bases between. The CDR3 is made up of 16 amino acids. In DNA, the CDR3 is TGTGCCAGCAGTTTAAGTGCAGCCCAGACCTCCTACGAGCAGTACTTC. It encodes CASSLSAAQTSYEQYF.

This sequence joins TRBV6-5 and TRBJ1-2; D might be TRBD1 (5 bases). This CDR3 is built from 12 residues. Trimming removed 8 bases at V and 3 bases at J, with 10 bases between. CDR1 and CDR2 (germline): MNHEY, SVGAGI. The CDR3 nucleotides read TGTGCCAGCGGCGAGGGGCACTATGGCTACACCTTC. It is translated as CASGEGHYGYTF.

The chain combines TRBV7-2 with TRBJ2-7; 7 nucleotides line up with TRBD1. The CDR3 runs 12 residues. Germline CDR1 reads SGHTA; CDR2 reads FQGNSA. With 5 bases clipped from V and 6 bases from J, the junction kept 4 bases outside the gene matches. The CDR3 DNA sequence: TGTGCCAGCAGCAGAGCAGGGGGCGAGCAGTACTTC. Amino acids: CASSRAGGEQYF. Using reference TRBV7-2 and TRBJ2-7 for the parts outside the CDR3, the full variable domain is GAGVSQSPSNKVTEKGKDVELRCDPISGHTALYWYRQSLGQGLEFLIYFQGNSAPDKSGLPSDRFSAERTGGSVSTLTIQRTQQEDSAVYLCASSRAGGEQYFGPGTRLTVT.

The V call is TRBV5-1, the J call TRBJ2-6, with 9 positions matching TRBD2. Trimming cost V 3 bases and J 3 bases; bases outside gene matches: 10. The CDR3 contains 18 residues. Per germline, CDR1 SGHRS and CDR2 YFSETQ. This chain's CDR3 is CASSSSGLARGGANVLTF. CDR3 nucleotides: TGCGCCAGCAGCTCCTCGGGACTAGCTCGCGGTGGGGCCAACGTCCTGACTTTC.

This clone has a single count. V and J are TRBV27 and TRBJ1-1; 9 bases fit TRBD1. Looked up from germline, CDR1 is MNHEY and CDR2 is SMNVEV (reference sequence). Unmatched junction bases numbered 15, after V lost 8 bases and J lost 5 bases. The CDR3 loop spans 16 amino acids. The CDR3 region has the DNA TGTGCCAGCGGCGTCGGGACAGGGATCGGATGGACTGAAGCTTTCTTT. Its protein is CASGVGTGIGWTEAFF.

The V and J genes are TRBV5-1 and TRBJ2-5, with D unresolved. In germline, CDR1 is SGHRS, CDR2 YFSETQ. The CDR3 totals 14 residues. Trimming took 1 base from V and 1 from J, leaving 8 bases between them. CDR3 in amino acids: CASSLLLAQETQYF. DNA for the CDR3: TGCGCCAGCAGCTTGTTGCTGGCCCAAGAGACCCAGTACTTC. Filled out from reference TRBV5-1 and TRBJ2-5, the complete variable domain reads KAGVTQTPRYLIKTRGQQVTLSCSPISGHRSVSWYQQTPGQGLQFLFEYFSETQRNKGNFPGRFSGRQFSNSRSEMNVSTLELGDSALYLCASSLLLAQETQYFGPGTRLLVL.

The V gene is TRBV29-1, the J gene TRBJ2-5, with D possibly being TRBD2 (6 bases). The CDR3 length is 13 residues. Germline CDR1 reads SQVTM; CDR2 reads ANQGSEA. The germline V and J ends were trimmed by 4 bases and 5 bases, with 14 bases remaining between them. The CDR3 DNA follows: TGCAGCGTTGTGGGCAGCGGAGGGGAGACCCAGTACTTC. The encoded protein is CSVVGSGGETQYF.

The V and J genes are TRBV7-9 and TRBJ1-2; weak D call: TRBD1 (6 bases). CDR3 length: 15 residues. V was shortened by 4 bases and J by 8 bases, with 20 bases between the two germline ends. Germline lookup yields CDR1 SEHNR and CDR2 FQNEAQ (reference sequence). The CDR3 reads CASSSAQDRRVGYTF. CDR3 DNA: TGTGCCAGCAGCTCAGCCCAAGACAGGCGGGTAGGCTACACCTTC.

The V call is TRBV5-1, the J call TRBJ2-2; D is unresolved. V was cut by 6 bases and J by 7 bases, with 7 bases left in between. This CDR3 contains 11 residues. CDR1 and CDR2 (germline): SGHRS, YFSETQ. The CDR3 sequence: CASTRLGELFF. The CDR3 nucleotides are TGCGCCAGCACCCGACTCGGGGAGCTGTTTTTT.

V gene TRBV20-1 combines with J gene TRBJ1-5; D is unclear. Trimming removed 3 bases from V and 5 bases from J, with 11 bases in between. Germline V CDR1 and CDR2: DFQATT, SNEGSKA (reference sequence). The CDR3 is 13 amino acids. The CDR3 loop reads CSASKGVDQPQHF. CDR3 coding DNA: TGCAGTGCTAGTAAGGGAGTCGATCAGCCCCAGCATTTT.